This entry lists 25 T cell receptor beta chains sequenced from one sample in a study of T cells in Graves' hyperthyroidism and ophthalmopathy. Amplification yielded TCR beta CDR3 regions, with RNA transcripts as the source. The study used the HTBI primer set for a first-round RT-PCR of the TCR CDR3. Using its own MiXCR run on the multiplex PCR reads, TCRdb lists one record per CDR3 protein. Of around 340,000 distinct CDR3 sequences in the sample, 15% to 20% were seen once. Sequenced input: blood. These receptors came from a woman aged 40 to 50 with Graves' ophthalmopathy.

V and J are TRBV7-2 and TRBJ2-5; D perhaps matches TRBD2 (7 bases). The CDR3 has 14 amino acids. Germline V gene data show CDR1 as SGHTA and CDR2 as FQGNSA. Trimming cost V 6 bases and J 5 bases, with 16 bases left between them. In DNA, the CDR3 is TGTGCCAGCAGAATAGGGGGGGTGGTCGAGACCCAGTACTTC. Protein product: CASRIGGVVETQYF. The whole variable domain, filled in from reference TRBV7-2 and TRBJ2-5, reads GAGVSQSPSNKVTEKGKDVELRCDPISGHTALYWYRQSLGQGLEFLIYFQGNSAPDKSGLPSDRFSAERTGGSVSTLTIQRTQQEDSAVYLCASRIGGVVETQYFGPGTRLLVL.

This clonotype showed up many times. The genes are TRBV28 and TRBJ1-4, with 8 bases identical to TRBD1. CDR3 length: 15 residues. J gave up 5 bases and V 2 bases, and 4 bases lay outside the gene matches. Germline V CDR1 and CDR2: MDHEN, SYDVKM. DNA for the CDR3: TGTGCCAGCAGTTTAACCGGGACAGGCAATGAAAAACTGTTTTTT. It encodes CASSLTGTGNEKLFF.

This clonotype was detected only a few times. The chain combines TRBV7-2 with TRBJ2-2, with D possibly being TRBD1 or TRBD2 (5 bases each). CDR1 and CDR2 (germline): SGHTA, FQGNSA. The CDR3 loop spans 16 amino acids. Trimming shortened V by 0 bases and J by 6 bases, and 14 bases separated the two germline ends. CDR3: CASSLAPHRGPGELFF. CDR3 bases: TGTGCCAGCAGCTTAGCCCCTCATCGGGGACCCGGGGAGCTGTTTTTT.

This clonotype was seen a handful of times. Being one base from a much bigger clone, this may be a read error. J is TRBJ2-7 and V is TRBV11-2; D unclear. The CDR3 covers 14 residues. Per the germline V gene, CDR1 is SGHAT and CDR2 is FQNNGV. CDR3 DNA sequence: TGTGCCAGCAGCTTCGCTGACGTTGGCTACGAGCAGCACTTC. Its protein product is CASSFADVGYEQHF.

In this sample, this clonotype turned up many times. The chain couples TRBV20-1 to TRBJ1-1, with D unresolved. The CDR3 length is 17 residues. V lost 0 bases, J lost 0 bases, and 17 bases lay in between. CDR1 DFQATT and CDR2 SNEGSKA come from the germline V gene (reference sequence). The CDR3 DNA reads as TGCAGTGCTAGAGATCAAGCAGGAGTTATGATGAACACTGAAGCTTTCTTT. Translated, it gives CSARDQAGVMMNTEAFF.

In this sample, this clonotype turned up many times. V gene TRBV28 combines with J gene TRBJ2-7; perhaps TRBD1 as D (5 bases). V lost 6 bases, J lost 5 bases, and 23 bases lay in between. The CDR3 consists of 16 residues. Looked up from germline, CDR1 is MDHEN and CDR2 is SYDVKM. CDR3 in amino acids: CASSGSAQGDDHEQYF. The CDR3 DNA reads TGTGCCAGCAGCGGATCGGCTCAGGGTGACGACCACGAGCAGTACTTC. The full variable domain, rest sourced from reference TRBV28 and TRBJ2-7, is DVKVTQSSRYLVKRTGEKVFLECVQDMDHENMFWYRQDPGLGLRLIYFSYDVKMKEKGDIPEGYSVSREKKERFSLILESASTNQTSMYLCASSGSAQGDDHEQYFGPGTRLTVT.

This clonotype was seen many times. The DNA for the CDR3 is TGTGCCAGCAGTTACGCCCAAACAGGGGAGGGTGAGCAGTACTTC. Amino acids: CASSYAQTGEGEQYF. The chain links TRBV6-5 to TRBJ2-7; either TRBD1 or TRBD2 may supply D (7 bases each). CDR3 length equals 15 residues. The V gene's germline CDR1 is MNHEY and CDR2 SVGAGI. Trimming took off 2 bases at V and 7 bases at J, with 18 bases between the two ends.

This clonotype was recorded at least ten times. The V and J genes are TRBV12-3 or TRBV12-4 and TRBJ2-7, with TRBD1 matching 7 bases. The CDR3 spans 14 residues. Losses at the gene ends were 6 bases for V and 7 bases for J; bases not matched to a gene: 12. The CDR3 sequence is CASSSGTAGDEQYF. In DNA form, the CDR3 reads TGTGCCAGCAGCTCCGGGACAGCTGGTGATGAGCAGTACTTC.

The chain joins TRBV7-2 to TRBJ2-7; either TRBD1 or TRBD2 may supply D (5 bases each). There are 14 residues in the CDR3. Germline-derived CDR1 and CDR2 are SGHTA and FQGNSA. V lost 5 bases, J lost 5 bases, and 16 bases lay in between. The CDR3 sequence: CASSPGEGHNEQYF. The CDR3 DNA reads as TGTGCCAGCAGCCCCGGCGAGGGGCACAACGAGCAGTACTTC. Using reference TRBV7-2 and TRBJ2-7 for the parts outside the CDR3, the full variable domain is GAGVSQSPSNKVTEKGKDVELRCDPISGHTALYWYRQSLGQGLEFLIYFQGNSAPDKSGLPSDRFSAERTGGSVSTLTIQRTQQEDSAVYLCASSPGEGHNEQYFGPGTRLTVT.

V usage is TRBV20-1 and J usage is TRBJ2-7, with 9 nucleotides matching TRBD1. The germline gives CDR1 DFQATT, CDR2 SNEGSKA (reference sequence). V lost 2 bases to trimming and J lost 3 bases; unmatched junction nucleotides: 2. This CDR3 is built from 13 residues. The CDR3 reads CSARQDRGYEQYF. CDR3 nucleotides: TGCAGTGCTAGACAGGACAGGGGCTACGAGCAGTACTTC.

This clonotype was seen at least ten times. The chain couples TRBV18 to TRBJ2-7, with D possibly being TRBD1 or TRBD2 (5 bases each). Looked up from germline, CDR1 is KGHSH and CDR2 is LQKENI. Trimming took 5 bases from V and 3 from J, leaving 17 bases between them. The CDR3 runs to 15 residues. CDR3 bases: TGTGCCAGCTCATCAAATGCCGGGACCAACTACGAGCAGTACTTC. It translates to CASSSNAGTNYEQYF.

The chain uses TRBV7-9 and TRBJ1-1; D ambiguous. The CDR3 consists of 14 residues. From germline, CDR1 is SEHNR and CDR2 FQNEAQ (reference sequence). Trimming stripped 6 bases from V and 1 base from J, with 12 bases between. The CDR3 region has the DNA TGTGCCAGCAGTTCCGTGGAGGGGAACACTGAAGCTTTCTTT. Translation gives CASSSVEGNTEAFF.

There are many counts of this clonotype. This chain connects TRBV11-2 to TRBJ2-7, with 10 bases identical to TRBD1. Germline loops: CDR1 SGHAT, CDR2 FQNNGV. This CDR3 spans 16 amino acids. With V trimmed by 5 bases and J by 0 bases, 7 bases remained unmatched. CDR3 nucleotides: TGTGCCAGCAGCCCGCCGGGACAGGGGCTCTCCTACGAGCAGTACTTC. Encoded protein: CASSPPGQGLSYEQYF.

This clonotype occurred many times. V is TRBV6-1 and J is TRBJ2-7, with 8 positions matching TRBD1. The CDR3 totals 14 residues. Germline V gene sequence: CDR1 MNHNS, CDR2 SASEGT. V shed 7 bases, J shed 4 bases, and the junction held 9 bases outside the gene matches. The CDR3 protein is CASIGDRINYEQYF. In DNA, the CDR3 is TGTGCCAGCATTGGGGACAGGATTAATTACGAGCAGTACTTC.

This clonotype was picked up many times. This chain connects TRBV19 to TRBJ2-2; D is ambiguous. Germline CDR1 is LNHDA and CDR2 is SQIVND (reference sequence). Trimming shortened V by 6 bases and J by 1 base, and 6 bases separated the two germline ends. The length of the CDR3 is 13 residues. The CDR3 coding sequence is TGTGCCAGTAGCAACAGGAACACCGGGGAGCTGTTTTTT. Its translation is CASSNRNTGELFF.

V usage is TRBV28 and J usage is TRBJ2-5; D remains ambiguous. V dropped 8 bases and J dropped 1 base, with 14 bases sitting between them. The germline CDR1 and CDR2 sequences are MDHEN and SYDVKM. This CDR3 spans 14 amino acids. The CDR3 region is CASCTPGAQETQYF. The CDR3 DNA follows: TGTGCCAGCTGCACCCCAGGAGCCCAAGAGACCCAGTACTTC.

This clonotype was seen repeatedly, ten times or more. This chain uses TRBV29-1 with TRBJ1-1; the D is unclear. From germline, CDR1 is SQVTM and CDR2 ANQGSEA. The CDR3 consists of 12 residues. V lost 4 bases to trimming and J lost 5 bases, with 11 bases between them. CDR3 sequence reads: CSVATGRTEAFF. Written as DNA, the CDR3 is TGCAGCGTTGCAACGGGGAGGACTGAAGCTTTCTTT.

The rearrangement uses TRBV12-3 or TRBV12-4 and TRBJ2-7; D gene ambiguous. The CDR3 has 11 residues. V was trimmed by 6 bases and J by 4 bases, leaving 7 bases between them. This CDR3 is CASRYGYEQYF. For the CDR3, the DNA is TGTGCCAGCAGGTATGGGTACGAGCAGTACTTC.

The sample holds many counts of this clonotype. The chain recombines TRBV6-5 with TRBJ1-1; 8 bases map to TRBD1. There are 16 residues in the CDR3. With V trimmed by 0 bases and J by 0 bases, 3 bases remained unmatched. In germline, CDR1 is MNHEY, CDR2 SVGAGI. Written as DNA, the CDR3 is TGTGCCAGCAGTTACTCAACGACAGGGGTGAACACTGAAGCTTTCTTT. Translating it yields CASSYSTTGVNTEAFF.

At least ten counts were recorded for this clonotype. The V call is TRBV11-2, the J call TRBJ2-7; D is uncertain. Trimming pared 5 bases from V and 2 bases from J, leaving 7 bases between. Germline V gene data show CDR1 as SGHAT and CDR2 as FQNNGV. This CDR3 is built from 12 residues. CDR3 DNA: TGTGCCAGCAGCCCGGTCCCCTACGAGCAGTACTTC. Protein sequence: CASSPVPYEQYF.

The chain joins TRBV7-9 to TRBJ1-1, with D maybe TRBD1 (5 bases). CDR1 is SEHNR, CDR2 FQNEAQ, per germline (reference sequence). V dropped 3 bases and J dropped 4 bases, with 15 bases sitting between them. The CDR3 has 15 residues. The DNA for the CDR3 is TGTGCCAGCAGCTTCCGGGACCCCCGTCCCACTGAAGCTTTCTTT. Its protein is CASSFRDPRPTEAFF.

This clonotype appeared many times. CDR3 sequence: CASSSSGGARETQYF. CDR3 DNA: TGTGCCAGCAGCTCCAGTGGTGGGGCTAGGGAGACCCAGTACTTC. The chain combines TRBV28 with TRBJ2-5; D may be TRBD1 (5 bases). The ends were cut back, 6 bases at V and 5 bases at J, with 19 bases in the middle. The germline V gene has CDR1 MDHEN and CDR2 SYDVKM. The CDR3 length is 15 residues.

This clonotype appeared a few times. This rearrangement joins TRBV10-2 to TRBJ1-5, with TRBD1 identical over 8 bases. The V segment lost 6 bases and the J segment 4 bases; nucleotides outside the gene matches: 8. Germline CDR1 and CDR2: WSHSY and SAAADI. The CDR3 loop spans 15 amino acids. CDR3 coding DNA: TGCGCCAGCAGATCTACAGGGGGAGGAAATCAGCCCCAGCATTTT. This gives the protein CASRSTGGGNQPQHF.

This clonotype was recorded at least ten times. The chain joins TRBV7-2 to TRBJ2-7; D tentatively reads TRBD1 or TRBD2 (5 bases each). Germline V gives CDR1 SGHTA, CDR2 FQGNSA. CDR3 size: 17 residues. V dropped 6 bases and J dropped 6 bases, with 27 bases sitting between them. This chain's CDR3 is CASSLRLVDGPGSEQYF. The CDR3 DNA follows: TGTGCCAGCAGTCTACGGCTAGTCGATGGCCCAGGGAGCGAGCAGTACTTC.

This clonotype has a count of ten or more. The CDR3 sequence: CASSPGTDYNYEQYF. The CDR3 DNA reads as TGTGCCAGCAGTCCAGGGACAGATTATAACTACGAGCAGTACTTC. This chain uses TRBV28 with TRBJ2-7, with TRBD1 matching 7 bases. The germline CDR1 and CDR2 sequences are MDHEN and SYDVKM. V lost 5 bases and J lost 3; bases outside the gene matches: 10. CDR3 size: 15 residues.